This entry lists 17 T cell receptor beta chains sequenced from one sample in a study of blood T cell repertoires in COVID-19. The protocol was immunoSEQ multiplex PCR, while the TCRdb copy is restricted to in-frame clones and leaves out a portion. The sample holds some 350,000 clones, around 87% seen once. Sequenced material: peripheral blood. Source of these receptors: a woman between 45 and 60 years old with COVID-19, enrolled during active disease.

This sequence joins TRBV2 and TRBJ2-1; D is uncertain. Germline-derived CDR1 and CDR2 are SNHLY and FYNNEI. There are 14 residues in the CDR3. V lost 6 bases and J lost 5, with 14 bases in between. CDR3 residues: CASSLSRSNNEQFF. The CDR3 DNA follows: TGTGCCAGCAGCTTGTCTCGCAGTAACAATGAGCAGTTCTTC.

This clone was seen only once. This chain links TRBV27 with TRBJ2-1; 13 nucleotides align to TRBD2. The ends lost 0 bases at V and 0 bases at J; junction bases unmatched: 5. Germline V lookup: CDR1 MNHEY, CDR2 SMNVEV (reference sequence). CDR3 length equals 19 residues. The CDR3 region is CASSLSRLAGGGSYNEQFF. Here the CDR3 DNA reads TGTGCCAGCAGTTTATCGAGACTAGCGGGAGGCGGCTCCTACAATGAGCAGTTCTTC.

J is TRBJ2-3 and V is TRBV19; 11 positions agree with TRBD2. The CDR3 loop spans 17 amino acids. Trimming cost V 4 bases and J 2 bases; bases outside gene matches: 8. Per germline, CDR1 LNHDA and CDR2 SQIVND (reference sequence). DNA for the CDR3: TGTGCCAGTAGTACGGCCCGACTAGCGGGATACACAGATACGCAGTATTTT. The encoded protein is CASSTARLAGYTDTQYF.

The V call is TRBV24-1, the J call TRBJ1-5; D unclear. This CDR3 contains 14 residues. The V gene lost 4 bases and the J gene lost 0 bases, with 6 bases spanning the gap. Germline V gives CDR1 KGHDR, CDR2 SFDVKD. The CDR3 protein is CATSEPYSNQPQHF. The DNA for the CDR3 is TGTGCCACCAGTGAGCCCTATAGCAATCAGCCCCAGCATTTT.

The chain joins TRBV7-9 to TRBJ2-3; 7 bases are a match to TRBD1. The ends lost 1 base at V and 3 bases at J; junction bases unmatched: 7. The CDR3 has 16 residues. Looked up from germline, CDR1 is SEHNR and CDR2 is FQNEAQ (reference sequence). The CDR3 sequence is CASSLDRGLGTDTQYF. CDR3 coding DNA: TGTGCCAGCAGCTTAGACAGGGGCCTAGGTACAGATACGCAGTATTTT.

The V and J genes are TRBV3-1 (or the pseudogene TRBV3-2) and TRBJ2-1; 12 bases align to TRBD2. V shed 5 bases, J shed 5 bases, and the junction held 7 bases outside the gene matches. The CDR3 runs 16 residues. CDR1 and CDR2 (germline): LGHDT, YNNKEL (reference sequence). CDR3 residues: CASSAPGLAGHNEQFF. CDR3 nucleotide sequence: TGTGCCAGCAGCGCCCCCGGACTAGCGGGGCACAATGAGCAGTTCTTC.

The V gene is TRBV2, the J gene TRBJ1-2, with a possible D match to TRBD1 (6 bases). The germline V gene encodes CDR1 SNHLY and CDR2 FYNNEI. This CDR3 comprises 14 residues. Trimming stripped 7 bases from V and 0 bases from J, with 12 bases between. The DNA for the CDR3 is TGTGCCAGCAAGACCGGACAGACTAACTATGGCTACACCTTC. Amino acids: CASKTGQTNYGYTF. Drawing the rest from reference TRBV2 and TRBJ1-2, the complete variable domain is EPEVTQTPSHQVTQMGQEVILRCVPISNHLYFYWYRQILGQKVEFLVSFYNNEISEKSEIFDDQFSVERPDGSNFTLKIRSTKLEDSAMYFCASKTGQTNYGYTFGSGTRLTVV.

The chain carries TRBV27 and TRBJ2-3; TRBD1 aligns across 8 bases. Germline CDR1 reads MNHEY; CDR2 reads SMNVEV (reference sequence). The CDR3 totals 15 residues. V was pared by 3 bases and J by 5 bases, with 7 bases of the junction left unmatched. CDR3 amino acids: CASSLDRVQGDTQYF. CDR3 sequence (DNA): TGTGCCAGCAGTTTGGACAGGGTGCAGGGAGATACGCAGTATTTT.

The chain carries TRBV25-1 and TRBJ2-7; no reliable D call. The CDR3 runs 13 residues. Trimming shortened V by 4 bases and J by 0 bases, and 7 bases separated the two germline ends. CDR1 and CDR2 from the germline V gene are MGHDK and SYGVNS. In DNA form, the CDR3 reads TGTGCCAGCAGTGGGCAGAACTCCTACGAGCAGTACTTC. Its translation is CASSGQNSYEQYF.

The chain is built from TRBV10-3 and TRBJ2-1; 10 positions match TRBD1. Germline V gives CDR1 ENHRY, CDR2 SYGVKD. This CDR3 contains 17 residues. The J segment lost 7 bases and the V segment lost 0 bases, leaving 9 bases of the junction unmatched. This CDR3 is CAISESLTGGAENEQFF. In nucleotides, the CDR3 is TGTGCCATCAGTGAGTCCCTGACAGGGGGCGCGGAAAATGAGCAGTTCTTC.

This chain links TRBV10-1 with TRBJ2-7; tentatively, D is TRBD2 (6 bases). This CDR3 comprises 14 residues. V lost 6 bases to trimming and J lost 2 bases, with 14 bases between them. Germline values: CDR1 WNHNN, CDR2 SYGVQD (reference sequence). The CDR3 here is CASSPLASPYEQYF. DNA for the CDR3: TGCGCCAGCAGCCCCCTAGCGTCCCCCTACGAGCAGTACTTC.

The CDR3 region has the DNA TGTGCCAGCAGCTTAGAGACAGGGGGCGTGTACGAGCAGTACTTC. Translated, it gives CASSLETGGVYEQYF. The gene calls are TRBV11-3 and TRBJ2-7; 10 nucleotides agree with TRBD1. The CDR3 spans 15 residues. The germline V gene encodes CDR1 SGHNT and CDR2 YENEEA. V lost 0 bases, J lost 4 bases, and 3 bases stayed unmatched.

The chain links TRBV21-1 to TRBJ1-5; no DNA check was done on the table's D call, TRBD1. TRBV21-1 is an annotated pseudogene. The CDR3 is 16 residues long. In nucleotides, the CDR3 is TGTGCCAGCAGCAAAGGGGGGACAGAGATCAATCAGCCCCAGCATTTT. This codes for CASSKGGTEINQPQHF.

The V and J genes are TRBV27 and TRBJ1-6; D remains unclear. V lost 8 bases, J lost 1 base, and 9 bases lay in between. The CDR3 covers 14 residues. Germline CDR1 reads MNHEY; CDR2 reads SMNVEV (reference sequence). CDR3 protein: CASGERSYNSPLHF. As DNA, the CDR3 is TGTGCCAGCGGAGAGAGGTCCTATAATTCACCCCTCCACTTT.

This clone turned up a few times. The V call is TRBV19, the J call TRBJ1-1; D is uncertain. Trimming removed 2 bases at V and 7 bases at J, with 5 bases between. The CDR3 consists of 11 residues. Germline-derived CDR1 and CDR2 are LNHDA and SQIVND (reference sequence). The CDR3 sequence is CASSILFEAFF. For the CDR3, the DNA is TGTGCCAGTAGTATACTCTTTGAAGCTTTCTTT.

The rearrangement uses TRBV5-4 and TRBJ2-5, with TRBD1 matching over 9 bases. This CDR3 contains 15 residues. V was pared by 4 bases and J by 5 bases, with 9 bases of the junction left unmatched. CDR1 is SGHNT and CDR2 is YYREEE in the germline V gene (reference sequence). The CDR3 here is CASSPTGGMGETQYF. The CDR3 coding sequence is TGTGCCAGCAGCCCCACAGGGGGCATGGGGGAGACCCAGTACTTC.

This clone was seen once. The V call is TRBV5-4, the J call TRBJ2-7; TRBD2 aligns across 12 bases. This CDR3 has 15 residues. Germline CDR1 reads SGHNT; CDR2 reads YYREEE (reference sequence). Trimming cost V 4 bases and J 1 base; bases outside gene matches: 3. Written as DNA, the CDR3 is TGTGCCAGCAGCACCGGGACTAGCGGGTCCTACGAGCAGTACTTC. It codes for CASSTGTSGSYEQYF.